These 21 T cell receptor beta chains share one sample of origin, sequenced in a study of T-cell memory formation after mild COVID-19. TCRdb reprocessed the 5' RACE reads with MiXCR, giving one entry per CDR3 protein. The sample has 13,000 or so distinct CDR3 sequences, about 12% seen once; the top ten hold about 52%. The sequenced sample consisted of PBMCs or a T cell subset sorted from them (not recorded which). Every receptor here comes from an adult woman who had mild COVID-19 (a few samples of this study predate the infection). Cell type and time point are not known.

This clonotype was observed many times. The J gene is TRBJ1-6, the V gene TRBV6-5; tentatively, D is TRBD1 (6 bases). Trimming stripped 6 bases from V and 19 bases from J, with 22 bases between. CDR1 MNHEY and CDR2 SVGAGI come from the germline V gene. The CDR3 consists of 13 residues. CDR3 DNA: TGTGCCAGCAGCCAGGGGCTCTACCCTCTCCTTCACTTT. Residues: CASSQGLYPLLHF.

This clonotype came up many times. The chain carries TRBV19 and TRBJ1-5; D is ambiguous. The V gene lost 3 bases and the J gene lost 4 bases, with 7 bases spanning the gap. There are 13 residues in the CDR3. CDR1 is LNHDA and CDR2 is SQIVND in the germline V gene (reference sequence). Here the CDR3 reads CASSIRENQPQHF. CDR3 in DNA: TGTGCCAGTAGTATTCGGGAGAATCAGCCCCAGCATTTT. Full variable domain (missing parts from reference TRBV19 and TRBJ1-5): DGGITQSPKYLFRKEGQNVTLSCEQNLNHDAMYWYRQDPGQGLRLIYYSQIVNDFQKGDIAEGYSVSREKKESFPLTVTSAQKNPTAFYLCASSIRENQPQHFGDGTRLSIL.

In its sample, this clonotype was seen many times. The chain uses TRBV15 and TRBJ1-4; unclear D gene. This CDR3 is 12 amino acids long. The ends were cut back, 1 base at V and 10 bases at J, with 7 bases in the middle. From germline, CDR1 is LNHNV and CDR2 YYDKDF (reference sequence). The CDR3 sequence is CATSRAERKLFF. The DNA for the CDR3 is TGTGCCACCAGCAGAGCCGAGAGAAAACTGTTTTTT.

This clonotype is categorized as medium-sized (0.01 to 0.1%). The gene calls are TRBV2 and TRBJ2-7, with D maybe TRBD2 (5 bases). The CDR3 contains 12 residues. The V end was cut by 1 base, the J end by 7 bases, with 8 bases between. Germline loops: CDR1 SNHLY, CDR2 FYNNEI. Here the CDR3 reads CASSEEPGEQYF. In DNA, the CDR3 is TGTGCCAGCAGTGAAGAGCCGGGGGAGCAGTACTTC.

The sample holds many counts of this clonotype. J is TRBJ1-1 and V is TRBV7-9; 7 bases align to TRBD1. The CDR3 has 16 amino acids. The trim removed 1 base at V and 0 bases at J, leaving 5 bases unmatched. Germline V lookup: CDR1 SEHNR, CDR2 FQNEAQ (reference sequence). CDR3 sequence: CASSLVGGDLNTEAFF. As DNA, the CDR3 is TGTGCCAGCAGCTTAGTAGGGGGCGATTTGAACACTGAAGCTTTCTTT.

This clonotype was observed many times. DNA of the CDR3: TGTGCCAGCAGCCAAGCTCCGGGAGGGACAGTTGGGGCCTACGAGCAGTACTTC. It codes for CASSQAPGGTVGAYEQYF. The chain links TRBV4-2 to TRBJ2-7; D is perhaps TRBD2 (8 bases). V was pared by 1 base and J by 2 bases, with 21 bases between. The germline CDR1 and CDR2 sequences are LGHNA and YNFKEQ. The CDR3 is 18 residues long.

At least ten counts were recorded for this clonotype. The chain's CDR3 is CASSKGGLAGAGETQYF. The CDR3 DNA reads TGTGCCAGCAGCAAAGGAGGACTAGCGGGGGCCGGGGAGACCCAGTACTTC. The chain employs TRBV12-3 or TRBV12-4 and TRBJ2-5; TRBD2 aligns across 13 bases. With V trimmed by 6 bases and J by 5 bases, 12 bases remained unmatched. The CDR3 runs 17 residues.

This clonotype was counted ten times or more. The J gene is TRBJ2-1, the V gene TRBV4-3; 13 bases fit TRBD2. Germline loops: CDR1 LGHNA, CDR2 YSLEER. This CDR3 contains 16 residues. Trimming cost V 0 bases and J 7 bases; bases outside gene matches: 3. Here the CDR3 DNA reads TGCGCCAGCAGCCAAGATAGGACTAGCGGGAGTAATGAGCAGTTCTTC. The encoded protein is CASSQDRTSGSNEQFF.

This clonotype was found many times. The chain carries TRBV7-6 and TRBJ2-7; possible D gene TRBD1, 6 bases. CDR3 length: 15 amino acids. V was clipped by 5 bases and J by 4 bases, with 18 bases between them. Germline V gene data show CDR1 as SGHVS and CDR2 as FNYEAQ. CDR3 in amino acids: CASSPNGGDTYEQYF. CDR3 coding DNA: TGTGCCAGCAGCCCGAATGGGGGCGACACGTACGAGCAGTACTTC.

This clonotype was detected many times. The CDR3 bases are TGTGCCAGCAGCCAAGGCGGGGAGCTGTTTTTT. Translation: CASSQGGELFF. The rearrangement links TRBV3-1 to TRBJ2-2; D gene uncertain. Germline V gene data show CDR1 as LGHDT and CDR2 as YNNKEL (reference sequence). The V end was cut by 1 base, the J end by 7 bases, with 1 base between. CDR3 length: 11 amino acids.

In its sample, this clonotype was seen many times. V and J are TRBV6-2 or TRBV6-3 and TRBJ1-5; the D gene is possibly TRBD1 (6 bases). V dropped 6 bases and J dropped 0 bases, with 12 bases sitting between them. Germline V gene lookup returns CDR1 MNHEY and CDR2 SVGEGT. The CDR3 contains 15 residues. DNA of the CDR3: TGTGCCAGCAGCCACAGGGTGGTTAGCAATCAGCCCCAGCATTTT. Translation: CASSHRVVSNQPQHF.

In this sample, this clonotype turned up many times. This chain connects TRBV5-6 to TRBJ2-7; 8 bases line up with TRBD2. Germline V gives CDR1 SGHDT, CDR2 YYEEEE. The CDR3 runs to 14 residues. V shed 4 bases, J shed 3 bases, and the junction held 6 bases outside the gene matches. Here the CDR3 reads CASSLSGIFYEQYF. The CDR3 region has the DNA TGTGCCAGCAGCCTTAGCGGGATTTTCTACGAGCAGTACTTC.

Ten or more counts support this clonotype. The rearrangement links TRBV7-2 to TRBJ2-3, with D perhaps TRBD2 (5 bases). The CDR3 length is 17 residues. V was trimmed by 1 base and J by 0 bases, leaving 14 bases between them. The V gene's germline CDR1 is SGHTA and CDR2 FQGNSA. CDR3 DNA: TGTGCCAGCAGCTTAGAGGTGTTAGCGATTAGCACAGATACGCAGTATTTT. Encoded protein: CASSLEVLAISTDTQYF.

This clonotype was seen ten or more times. The chain has TRBV12-3 or TRBV12-4 and TRBJ1-5, with D uncertain. The CDR3 is made up of 13 amino acids. V was cut by 2 bases and J by 1 base, with 3 bases left in between. The CDR3 spells CASSLLSNQPQHF. The CDR3 coding sequence is TGTGCCAGCAGTTTATTGAGCAATCAGCCCCAGCATTTT.

This clonotype was seen many times. The chain employs TRBV5-5 and TRBJ2-7, with 10 bases matching TRBD2. The CDR3 length is 15 residues. In germline, CDR1 is SGHKS, CDR2 YYEKEE (reference sequence). V shed 4 bases, J shed 1 base, and the junction held 5 bases outside the gene matches. CDR3 in amino acids: CASSLSGRPSYEQYF. The CDR3 nucleotides read TGTGCCAGCAGCCTTAGCGGGAGGCCGTCCTACGAGCAGTACTTC.

This clonotype was counted ten times or more. V and J are TRBV20-1 and TRBJ2-3, with D perhaps TRBD2 (6 bases). The V end lost 6 bases, the J end lost 0 bases, and 13 bases lay between the germline ends. CDR1 and CDR2 (germline): DFQATT, SNEGSKA (reference sequence). This CDR3 region has 14 residues. The CDR3 loop is CSAPPGGSTDTQYF. Here the CDR3 DNA reads TGCAGTGCGCCGCCTGGGGGGAGCACAGATACGCAGTATTTT.

This clonotype was seen at least ten times. V is TRBV10-3 and J is TRBJ2-5; tentatively, D is TRBD2 (5 bases). Trimming took off 3 bases at V and 7 bases at J, with 9 bases between the two ends. The CDR3 extends over 12 amino acids. Germline V gene data show CDR1 as ENHRY and CDR2 as SYGVKD. The CDR3 sequence: CAISDHEGTQYF. The CDR3, as DNA: TGTGCCATCAGTGACCACGAGGGGACCCAGTACTTC.

This clonotype has ten or more counts. The chain links TRBV5-1 to TRBJ2-3; 7 bases align to TRBD1. The CDR3 extends over 16 amino acids. In germline, CDR1 is SGHRS, CDR2 YFSETQ. The V and J ends lost 4 bases and 6 bases, in that order; junction bases with no gene match: 14. The CDR3 DNA reads as TGCGCCAGCAGCGCCTCGACAGGGCCCCCTTGGGATACGCAGTATTTT. Translated, it gives CASSASTGPPWDTQYF.

The chain couples TRBV7-9 to TRBJ2-3, with 8 bases aligning to TRBD1. CDR1 and CDR2 (germline): SEHNR, FQNEAQ (reference sequence). Trimming cost V 4 bases and J 7 bases; bases outside gene matches: 16. This CDR3 region has 17 residues. CDR3 nucleotides: TGTGCCAGCAGCTCCGGAACCCAGGGGGCGCTTTTATATACGCAGTATTTT. This translates into CASSSGTQGALLYTQYF.

This clonotype was picked up a small number of times. One end of the junction fails to match germline, which may point to a read error. The chain links TRBV4-1 to TRBJ2-1; the match to TRBD2 covers 11 bases. Germline V gene data show CDR1 as MGHRA and CDR2 as YSYEKL. CDR3 length: 16 residues. The CDR3 here is CASSPSSGGAYNEQFF. The DNA for the CDR3 is TGCGCCAGCAGCCCCAGTAGCGGGGGGGCCTATAATGAGCAGTTCTTC.

This clonotype came up many times. V gene TRBV5-1 combines with J gene TRBJ2-1, with 9 positions matching TRBD2. The CDR3 contains 17 residues. Trimming took 0 bases from V and 0 from J; bases not matched to a gene: 4. Germline CDR1 is SGHRS and CDR2 is YFSETQ. The CDR3 region is CASSLEAGGLSYNEQFF. As DNA, the CDR3 is TGCGCCAGCAGCTTGGAAGCGGGGGGACTCTCCTACAATGAGCAGTTCTTC.